This T cell receptor beta chain was recorded in a study of human T cells and chemical hapten exposure. This clonotype was observed a few times. Via MiXCR, TCRdb re-called the RACE reads, giving one row per CDR3 protein. The data hold 120,000 or so distinct CDR3 sequences, with roughly an eighth observed a single time. Trimming stripped 5 bases from V and 14 bases from J, with 16 bases between. The CDR3 contains 12 residues. Germline values: CDR1 PRHDT, CDR2 FYEKMQ (reference sequence). Stated time point: patch test 1, 2 weeks after DPC sensitization. Treatment given: therapeutic diphenylcyclopropenone sensitization with weekly scalp DPC.

The rearrangement links TRBV13 to TRBJ2-1; a weak D match, TRBD2 (6 bases). The specimen was whole blood, collected in connection with sensitization to the hapten diphenylcyclopropenone (DPC). This receptor was obtained from a man in his late teens or twenties with alopecia areata. Some clones in this sample may be carry-over from other donors' samples. The CDR3 DNA follows: TGTGCCAGCAGCCGCCCGCCGGGGGTTGAGTTCTTC. The encoded protein is CASSRPPGVEFF. Using reference TRBV13 and TRBJ2-1 for the parts outside the CDR3, the full variable domain is AAGVIQSPRHLIKEKRETATLKCYPIPRHDTVYWYQQGPGQDPQFLISFYEKMQSDKGSIPDRFSAQQFSDYHSELNMSSLELGDSALYFCASSRPPGVEFFGPGTRLTVL.